This T cell receptor beta chain was identified during a study of blood T cell repertoires in COVID-19. The overall study: Whether acute or convalescent, the COVID-19 samples came from the United States, Italy and Spain.

This CDR3 has 15 residues. Trimming pared 8 bases from V and 0 bases from J, leaving 14 bases between. In germline, CDR1 is MDHEN, CDR2 SYDVKM. Residents of about 25 US areas, aged roughly 18 to 89 years, made up the participants. Clinical history reported by participants formed the basis on which cohorts were assigned. Original methodology: Reference gene primers were amplified, and this amplification served to estimate nucleated cell counts. TCRdb's copy holds only in-frame clones and misses some; the assay was immunoSEQ multiplex PCR. V, J and clone size were drawn from that table, and D and trimming were deduced from the DNA. Of roughly 150,000 clones in the sample, around 82% were seen once.

The TCR sequence derives from a woman between 45 and 65 years old who had recovered from COVID-19. Sequencing used PBMCs or T cells enriched from blood (not recorded which). The chain links TRBV28 to TRBJ2-1; D might be TRBD1 (5 bases). CDR3 coding DNA: TGTGCCAGCCGGACACATCAATTCTCCTACAATGAGCAGTTCTTC. Amino acids: CASRTHQFSYNEQFF.